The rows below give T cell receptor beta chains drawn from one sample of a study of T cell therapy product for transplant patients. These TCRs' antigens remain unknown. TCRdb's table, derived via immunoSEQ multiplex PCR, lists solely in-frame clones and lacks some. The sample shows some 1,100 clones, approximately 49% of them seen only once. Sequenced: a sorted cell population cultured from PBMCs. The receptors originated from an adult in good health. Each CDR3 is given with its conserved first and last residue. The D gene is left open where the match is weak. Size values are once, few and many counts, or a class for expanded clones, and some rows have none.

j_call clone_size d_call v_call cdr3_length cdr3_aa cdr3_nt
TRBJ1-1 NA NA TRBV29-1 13 CSVVHSMNTEAFF TGCAGCGTTGTACACTCAATGAACACTGAAGCTTTCTTT
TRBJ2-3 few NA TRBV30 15 CAWSSRDSFTDTQYF TGTGCCTGGAGTTCCCGGGACTCTTTCACAGATACGCAGTATTTT
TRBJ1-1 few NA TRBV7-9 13 CASTPGGYTEAFF TGTGCCAGCACCCCGGGGGGGTACACTGAAGCTTTCTTT
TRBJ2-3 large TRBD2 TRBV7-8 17 CASSLGGLAGGTDTQYF TGTGCCAGCAGCTTAGGGGGACTAGCGGGGGGCACAGATACGCAGTATTTT
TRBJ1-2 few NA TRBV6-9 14 CASSSGRGEYGYTF TGTGCCAGCAGTTCGGGCCGAGGGGAGTATGGCTACACCTTC
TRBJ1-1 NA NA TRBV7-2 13 CASSWTANTEAFF TGTGCCAGCAGCTGGACGGCGAACACTGAAGCTTTCTTT
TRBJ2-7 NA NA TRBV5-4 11 CASSSEREQYF TGTGCCAGCAGCTCTGAGAGGGAGCAGTACTTC
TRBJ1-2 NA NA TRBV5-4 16 CASSLTGTETIYGYTF TGTGCCAGCAGCTTGACCGGGACCGAGACTATTTATGGCTACACCTTC
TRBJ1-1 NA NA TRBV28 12 CASSTTEFEAFF TGTGCCAGCAGCACCACAGAATTTGAAGCTTTCTTT
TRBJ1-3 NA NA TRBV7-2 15 CASSLEAVSGNTIYF TGTGCCAGCAGCCTAGAGGCCGTCTCTGGAAACACCATATATTTT
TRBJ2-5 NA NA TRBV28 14 CASSSPGPTGTQYF TGTGCCAGCAGTTCCCCAGGACCCACTGGGACCCAGTACTTC
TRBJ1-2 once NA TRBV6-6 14 CASSLGGTYYGYTF TGTGCCAGCAGTTTAGGCGGAACATACTATGGCTACACCTTC
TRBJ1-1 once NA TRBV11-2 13 CASSGGRDTEAFF TGTGCCAGCAGCGGGGGGAGGGACACTGAAGCTTTCTTT
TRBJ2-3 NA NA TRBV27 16 CASSFIPGSGSDTQYF TGTGCCAGCAGTTTTATTCCCGGGTCGGGATCGGATACGCAGTATTTT
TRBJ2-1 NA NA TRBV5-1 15 CASTPSDPRYNEQFF TGCGCCAGCACACCCTCGGACCCCCGCTACAATGAGCAGTTCTTC
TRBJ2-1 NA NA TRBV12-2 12 CASRSPVNEQFF TGTGCAAGTCGCTCCCCTGTCAATGAGCAGTTCTTC
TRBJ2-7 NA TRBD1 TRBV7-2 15 CASSPRGTVTTQQYF TGTGCCAGCAGCCCACGAGGGACAGTAACGACCCAGCAGTACTTC
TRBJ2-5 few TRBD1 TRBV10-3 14 CATLAGTGGETQYF TGTGCCACCCTAGCCGGGACAGGGGGAGAGACCCAGTACTTC
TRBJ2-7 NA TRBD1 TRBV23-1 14 CASKGQGGSYEQYF TGCGCCAGCAAGGGACAGGGAGGGTCCTACGAGCAGTACTTC
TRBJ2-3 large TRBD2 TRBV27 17 CASSLSLAGGRRNTQYF TGTGCCAGCAGTTTATCCCTAGCGGGGGGGCGTCGGAATACGCAGTATTTT
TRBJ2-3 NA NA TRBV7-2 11 CASSVTDTQYF TGTGCCAGCAGCGTCACAGATACGCAGTATTTT
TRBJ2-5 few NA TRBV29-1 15 CSVEERAGHQETQYF TGCAGCGTTGAAGAACGGGCAGGGCACCAAGAGACCCAGTACTTC
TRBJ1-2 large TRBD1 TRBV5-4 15 CASTSQGQGLYGYTF TGTGCCAGCACCTCCCAAGGACAGGGACTCTATGGCTACACCTTC
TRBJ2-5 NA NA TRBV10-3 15 CAIGETGQRGETQYF TGTGCCATCGGGGAGACGGGGCAGAGAGGGGAGACCCAGTACTTC
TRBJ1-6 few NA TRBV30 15 CAWSGKGPGNSPLHF TGTGCCTGGAGTGGCAAGGGGCCAGGTAATTCACCCCTCCACTTT
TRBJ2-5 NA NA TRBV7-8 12 CASSPRGETQYF TGTGCCAGCAGCCCCCGTGGAGAGACCCAGTACTTC
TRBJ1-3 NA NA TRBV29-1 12 CSVEGQGNTIYF TGCAGCGTTGAAGGACAGGGAAACACCATATATTTT
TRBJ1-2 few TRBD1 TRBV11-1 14 CASSLQGANYGYTF TGTGCCAGCAGCTTGCAGGGGGCTAACTATGGCTACACCTTC